The 30 T cell receptor beta chains listed next were all sequenced from one sample in a study of patients and donors after allogeneic stem cell transplantation. TCRdb ran MiXCR on the RT-PCR reads and lists one entry per CDR3 protein. The sample holds about 4,000 distinct CDR3 sequences; approximately 15% are singletons and the top ten take approximately 83%. The sample comprised blood, either unsorted or a sorted T cell fraction (not recorded which). The receptors derive from a human donor who was either an allogeneic HSCT recipient or a stem cell or donor lymphocyte infusion donor (not recorded which). It is not recorded whose cells these are; they may come from a transplant donor.

A remark on this clonotype: An end of the junction differs from the germline gene, which may be a read error. The V gene is TRBV6-5, the J gene TRBJ1-4; D perhaps matches TRBD1 (5 bases). Germline values: CDR1 MNHEY, CDR2 SVGAGI. This CDR3 comprises 16 residues. CDR3 amino acids: CASSYFRGVGYEQLFF. In DNA form, the CDR3 reads TGTGCCAGCAGTTACTTTCGAGGGGTAGGATATGAACAACTGTTTTTT.

The V call is TRBV12-3 or TRBV12-4, the J call TRBJ2-5; D is perhaps TRBD1 (5 bases). Trimming removed 3 bases from V and 4 bases from J, with 9 bases in between. This CDR3 is 13 amino acids long. In DNA form, the CDR3 reads TGTGCCAGCAGTTTGCTCAGGGTAGAGACCCAGTACTTC. Translating gives CASSLLRVETQYF.

This clonotype was counted ten times or more. The chain recombines TRBV2 with TRBJ2-1; 8 nucleotides match TRBD2. CDR1 and CDR2 from the germline V gene are SNHLY and FYNNEI. The V and J ends lost 3 bases and 4 bases, in that order; junction bases with no gene match: 11. This CDR3 is built from 17 residues. This CDR3 reads CASSDGGPGLEYNEQFF. The CDR3 DNA reads TGTGCCAGCAGTGATGGGGGGCCGGGACTAGAGTACAATGAGCAGTTCTTC.

This clonotype was recorded many times. This chain joins TRBV14 and TRBJ1-1, with TRBD1 matching over 9 bases. Germline loops: CDR1 SGHDN, CDR2 FVKESK. The CDR3 spans 17 residues. V lost 4 bases, J lost 3 bases, and 12 bases stayed unmatched. The CDR3 nucleotides are TGTGCCAGCAGCCCTGGGACAGGGATGGCCAGGGACACTGAAGCTTTCTTT. Translated: CASSPGTGMARDTEAFF.

The CDR3, as DNA: TGTGCCAGCAGCCGGGCAGGGGAAGAGACCCAGTACTTC. Translated: CASSRAGEETQYF. The gene calls are TRBV3-1 and TRBJ2-5; weak D call: TRBD1 (6 bases). V dropped 4 bases and J dropped 3 bases, with 9 bases sitting between them. Germline CDR1 reads LGHDT; CDR2 reads YNNKEL (reference sequence). The CDR3 sequence is 13 residues long.

This clonotype has ten or more counts. V and J are TRBV7-3 and TRBJ1-2; 10 bases match TRBD1. The trim removed 5 bases at V and 3 bases at J, leaving 3 bases unmatched. This CDR3 contains 14 residues. Per the germline V gene, CDR1 is SGHTA and CDR2 is FQGTGA. CDR3 nucleotide sequence: TGTGCCAGCAGCGAAGGACAGGGGGACTATGGCTACACCTTC. Protein sequence: CASSEGQGDYGYTF.

This clonotype was seen a few times. The chain employs TRBV3-1 and TRBJ2-1, with 10 positions matching TRBD2. CDR3 size: 20 residues. The germline CDR1 and CDR2 sequences are LGHDT and YNNKEL (reference sequence). The trim removed 7 bases at V and 1 base at J, leaving 19 bases unmatched. The CDR3 spells CASTHPSGSFAECSYNEQFF. CDR3 in DNA: TGTGCCAGCACCCACCCTAGCGGGAGTTTCGCCGAGTGTTCCTACAATGAGCAGTTCTTC.

Ten or more counts support this clonotype. V and J are TRBV7-2 and TRBJ1-5, with TRBD1 as a possible D gene (5 bases). Deletions cut 1 base from V and 1 base from J, with 8 bases between. The CDR3 totals 15 residues. The germline gives CDR1 SGHTA, CDR2 FQGNSA. This chain's CDR3 is CASSLVTASNQPQHF. DNA for the CDR3: TGTGCCAGCAGCTTAGTGACAGCGAGCAATCAGCCCCAGCATTTT.

V and J are TRBV6-6 and TRBJ1-5; tentative D call: TRBD1 (6 bases). Per the germline V gene, CDR1 is MNHNY and CDR2 is SVGAGI (reference sequence). The CDR3 is made up of 15 amino acids. Trimming took off 2 bases at V and 0 bases at J, with 8 bases between the two ends. The CDR3 DNA follows: TGTGCCAGCAGTTACCGGACAGCTAGCAATCAGCCCCAGCATTTT. Protein sequence: CASSYRTASNQPQHF.

This clonotype was seen repeatedly, ten times or more. The gene calls are TRBV15 and TRBJ1-6; no reliable D call. Trimming took off 3 bases at V and 7 bases at J, with 7 bases between the two ends. Germline loops: CDR1 LNHNV, CDR2 YYDKDF (reference sequence). The CDR3 contains 13 residues. The chain's CDR3 is CATSSLMNSPLHF. CDR3 DNA: TGTGCCACCAGCAGCCTGATGAATTCACCCCTCCACTTT.

This clonotype was observed at least ten times. This chain links TRBV18 with TRBJ2-5; TRBD2 is a possible D gene (5 bases). The V and J ends lost 4 bases and 1 base respectively, with 7 bases between them. The CDR3 extends over 13 amino acids. Germline V CDR1 and CDR2: KGHSH, LQKENI. CDR3 nucleotide sequence: TGTGCCAGCTCACGGGGAGTCCAAGAGACCCAGTACTTC. Translation gives CASSRGVQETQYF. Full variable domain (missing parts from reference TRBV18 and TRBJ2-5): NAGVMQNPRHLVRRRGQEARLRCSPMKGHSHVYWYRQLPEEGLKFMVYLQKENIIDESGMPKERFSAEFPKEGPSILRIQQVVRGDSAAYFCASSRGVQETQYFGPGTRLLVL.

The chain has TRBV28 and TRBJ1-1; D is unclear. Looked up from germline, CDR1 is MDHEN and CDR2 is SYDVKM. The CDR3 contains 11 residues. V lost 8 bases and J lost 0, with 4 bases in between. CDR3 in DNA: TGTGCCAGCGCTCTGAACACTGAAGCTTTCTTT. Encoded protein: CASALNTEAFF.

The chain carries TRBV20-1 and TRBJ2-3, with 7 bases matching TRBD1. V dropped 3 bases and J dropped 4; count of bases not matched to a gene: 1. Germline CDR1 DFQATT, CDR2 SNEGSKA (reference sequence). CDR3 length equals 12 residues. The CDR3 DNA reads as TGCAGTGCTAGTACAGGGGCAGATACGCAGTATTTT. Translating gives CSASTGADTQYF.

This rearrangement joins TRBV10-3 to TRBJ2-1; the D gene is possibly TRBD2 (6 bases). Germline V gene lookup returns CDR1 ENHRY and CDR2 SYGVKD. The CDR3 consists of 13 residues. V dropped 4 bases and J dropped 10 bases, with 14 bases sitting between them. In DNA, the CDR3 is TGTGCCATCAGTGCCTTGGGAGGCGACGAGCAGTTCTTC. It specifies CAISALGGDEQFF.

The V call is TRBV6-6, the J call TRBJ2-3; the D call may be TRBD1 or TRBD2 (6 bases each). V gave up 6 bases and J gave up 4 bases, with 11 bases separating them. CDR3 length: 13 residues. Germline CDR1 reads MNHNY; CDR2 reads SVGAGI (reference sequence). The CDR3 DNA is TGTGCCAGCAGACTCGGGGGCGCAGATACGCAGTATTTT. This codes for CASRLGGADTQYF.

This clonotype is medium-sized by share. The CDR3 spells CSAREGAAEAFF. The CDR3 DNA reads as TGCAGTGCTAGAGAAGGGGCCGCTGAAGCTTTCTTT. The V call is TRBV20-1, the J call TRBJ1-1, with a tentative D call TRBD1 (5 bases). Germline CDR1 DFQATT, CDR2 SNEGSKA (reference sequence). V was clipped by 0 bases and J by 6 bases, with 8 bases between them. This CDR3 region has 12 residues.

This clonotype was seen at least ten times. The rearrangement joins TRBV9 to TRBJ2-1, with D tentatively TRBD2 (5 bases). The CDR3 has 15 residues. V was trimmed by 2 bases and J by 2 bases, leaving 11 bases between them. CDR1 and CDR2 (germline): SGDLS, YYNGEE. The CDR3 sequence: CASSVSGETYNEQFF. The CDR3 DNA follows: TGTGCCAGCAGCGTTTCCGGGGAGACCTACAATGAGCAGTTCTTC.

This clonotype was counted at least ten times. The chain links TRBV5-1 to TRBJ2-1, with D possibly being TRBD2 (6 bases). V lost 1 base to trimming and J lost 8 bases, with 7 bases between them. Looked up from germline, CDR1 is SGHRS and CDR2 is YFSETQ. This CDR3 comprises 12 residues. CDR3 sequence (DNA): TGCGCCAGCAGCTTGCCTAGCGATGAGCAGTTCTTC. Protein product: CASSLPSDEQFF.

Only a few counts were recorded for this clonotype. The V and J genes are TRBV7-6 and TRBJ1-2; perhaps TRBD1 as D (5 bases). This CDR3 contains 15 residues. V shed 1 base and J shed 0 bases, with 9 bases lying between them. CDR1 and CDR2 from the germline V gene are SGHVS and FNYEAQ. CDR3 sequence (DNA): TGTGCCAGCAGCTTAGTTTCGGGGGCTAACTATGGCTACACCTTC. This codes for CASSLVSGANYGYTF.

V gene TRBV5-1 combines with J gene TRBJ1-3; D unclear. CDR3 length: 15 amino acids. Germline CDR1 and CDR2: SGHRS and YFSETQ. V gave up 1 base and J gave up 1 base, with 9 bases separating them. CDR3 DNA sequence: TGCGCCAGCAGCTTGTTGACGGCGTCTGGAAACACCATATATTTT. Its protein product is CASSLLTASGNTIYF.

The chain combines TRBV7-9 with TRBJ1-5; tentatively, D is TRBD1 (5 bases). Per the germline V gene, CDR1 is SEHNR and CDR2 is FQNEAQ (reference sequence). The CDR3 is 14 amino acids. V lost 5 bases, J lost 4 bases, and 12 bases lay in between. DNA for the CDR3: TGTGCCAGCAGCGTCGACAGTGTGAATCAGCCCCAGCATTTT. As protein: CASSVDSVNQPQHF. The whole variable domain, filled in from reference TRBV7-9 and TRBJ1-5, reads DTGVSQNPRHKITKRGQNVTFRCDPISEHNRLYWYRQTLGQGPEFLTYFQNEAQLEKSRLLSDRFSAERPKGSFSTLEIQRTEQGDSAMYLCASSVDSVNQPQHFGDGTRLSIL.

The genes are TRBV29-1 and TRBJ2-7, with D unclear. Deletions cut 3 bases from V and 5 bases from J, with 11 bases between. Germline V CDR1 and CDR2: SQVTM, ANQGSEA. The CDR3 sequence is 12 residues long. The CDR3 DNA reads as TGCAGCGTTGAGGGGATCTCTGACGAGCAGTACTTC. This gives the protein CSVEGISDEQYF.

The chain is built from TRBV11-2 and TRBJ2-1; the D is unclear. Germline CDR1 SGHAT, CDR2 FQNNGV. CDR3 size: 11 residues. V lost 2 bases, J lost 6 bases, and 2 bases lay in between. The CDR3 nucleotides read TGTGCCAGCAGCTTAATCAATGAGCAGTTCTTC. This sequence encodes CASSLINEQFF.

In its sample, this clonotype was seen many times. The chain employs TRBV3-1 and TRBJ1-6, with D possibly TRBD1 on 6 matching bases. The CDR3 loop spans 17 amino acids. The V gene's germline CDR1 is LGHDT and CDR2 YNNKEL (reference sequence). Trimming shortened V by 1 base and J by 8 bases, and 18 bases separated the two germline ends. Written as DNA, the CDR3 is TGTGCCAGCAGCCAAGGCTCCGGGGGCCCCCGCCATTCACCCCTCCACTTT. Protein: CASSQGSGGPRHSPLHF.

This clonotype was counted a few times. The V gene is TRBV6-5, the J gene TRBJ2-3, with D perhaps assigned TRBD1 or TRBD2 (5 bases each). Trimming took 2 bases from V and 3 from J, leaving 12 bases between them. The CDR3 covers 15 residues. Germline values: CDR1 MNHEY, CDR2 SVGAGI. CDR3 sequence reads: CASSYVGVGTDTQYF. CDR3 DNA: TGTGCCAGCAGTTACGTGGGGGTCGGGACAGATACGCAGTATTTT.

This clonotype was picked up many times. V gene TRBV6-1 combines with J gene TRBJ1-1; the D is unclear. The CDR3 totals 13 residues. With 4 bases removed from V and 1 base from J, the gap between germline ends came to 7 bases. Germline CDR1 and CDR2: MNHNS and SASEGT. CDR3 sequence: CASSGRQNTEAFF. CDR3 nucleotide sequence: TGTGCCAGCAGTGGGCGCCAGAACACTGAAGCTTTCTTT.

The CDR3 DNA follows: TGTGCCAGCAGCAAAACAGGGGGCGGCGAGCAGTACTTC. It yields the protein CASSKTGGGEQYF. The chain combines TRBV12-3 or TRBV12-4 with TRBJ2-7; 9 nucleotides agree with TRBD1. The CDR3 contains 13 residues. The ends lost 6 bases at V and 6 bases at J; junction bases unmatched: 6.

This clonotype was seen more than once but under ten times. The chain employs TRBV7-9 and TRBJ1-4; a weak D match, TRBD1 (6 bases). Germline-derived CDR1 and CDR2 are SEHNR and FQNEAQ (reference sequence). V lost 2 bases and J 7 bases, leaving 14 bases between the germline ends. The CDR3 is made up of 15 amino acids. This chain's CDR3 is CASSLFGGRGEKLFF. DNA for the CDR3: TGTGCCAGCAGCTTATTCGGGGGGCGAGGTGAAAAACTGTTTTTT. Full variable domain (remainder filled in from reference TRBV7-9 and TRBJ1-4): DTGVSQNPRHKITKRGQNVTFRCDPISEHNRLYWYRQTLGQGPEFLTYFQNEAQLEKSRLLSDRFSAERPKGSFSTLEIQRTEQGDSAMYLCASSLFGGRGEKLFFGSGTQLSVL.

Only a few counts were recorded for this clonotype. This sequence joins TRBV20-1 and TRBJ1-2; 10 bases are a match to TRBD1. The CDR3 has 14 residues. The germline gives CDR1 DFQATT, CDR2 SNEGSKA (reference sequence). V was pared by 2 bases and J by 5 bases, with 5 bases of the junction left unmatched. CDR3: CSARRDRGLYGYTF. The CDR3 DNA sequence: TGCAGTGCTAGAAGGGACAGGGGCCTTTATGGCTACACCTTC.

This clonotype was seen at least ten times. The chain employs TRBV7-9 and TRBJ1-4; D is unresolved. The CDR3 is 16 amino acids. The germline V gene has CDR1 SEHNR and CDR2 FQNEAQ (reference sequence). Trimming took 0 bases from V and 7 from J, leaving 15 bases between them. The chain's CDR3 is CASSLAVGPVGEKLFF. In DNA, the CDR3 is TGTGCCAGCAGCTTAGCGGTGGGCCCGGTGGGTGAAAAACTGTTTTTT. Drawing the rest from reference TRBV7-9 and TRBJ1-4, the complete variable domain is DTGVSQNPRHKITKRGQNVTFRCDPISEHNRLYWYRQTLGQGPEFLTYFQNEAQLEKSRLLSDRFSAERPKGSFSTLEIQRTEQGDSAMYLCASSLAVGPVGEKLFFGSGTQLSVL.